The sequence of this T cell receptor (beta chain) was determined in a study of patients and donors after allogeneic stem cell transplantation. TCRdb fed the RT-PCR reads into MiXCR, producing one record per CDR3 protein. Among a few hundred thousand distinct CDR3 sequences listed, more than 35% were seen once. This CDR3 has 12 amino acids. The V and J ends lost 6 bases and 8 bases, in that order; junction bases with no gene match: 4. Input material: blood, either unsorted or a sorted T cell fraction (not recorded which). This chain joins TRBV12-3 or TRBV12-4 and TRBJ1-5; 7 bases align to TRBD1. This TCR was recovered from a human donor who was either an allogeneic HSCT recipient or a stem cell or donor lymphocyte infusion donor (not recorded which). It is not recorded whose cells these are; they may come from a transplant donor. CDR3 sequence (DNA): TGTGCCAGCAGCCCAGACAGGGAGCCCCAGCATTTT. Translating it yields CASSPDREPQHF.